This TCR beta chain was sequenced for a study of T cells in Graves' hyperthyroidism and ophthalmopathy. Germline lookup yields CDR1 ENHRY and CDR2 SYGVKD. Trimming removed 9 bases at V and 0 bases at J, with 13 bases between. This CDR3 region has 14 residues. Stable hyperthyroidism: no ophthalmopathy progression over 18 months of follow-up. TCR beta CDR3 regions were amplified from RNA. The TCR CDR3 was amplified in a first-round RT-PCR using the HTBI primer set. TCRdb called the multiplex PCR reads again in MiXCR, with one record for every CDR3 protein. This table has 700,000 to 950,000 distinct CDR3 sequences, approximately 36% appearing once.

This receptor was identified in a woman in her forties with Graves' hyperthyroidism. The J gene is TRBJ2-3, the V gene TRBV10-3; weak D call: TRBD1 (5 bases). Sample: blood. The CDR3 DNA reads TGTGCCATAGGACCCCACAGGAGCACAGATACGCAGTATTTT. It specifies CAIGPHRSTDTQYF.